This T cell receptor (beta chain) was sequenced during a study of blood T cell repertoires in COVID-19. Whole-study context: Sites across the United States, Italy and Spain contributed samples from acute and convalescent COVID-19. PBMCs, B-cell-depleted T cells, or T cells provided the cDNA or gDNA that made up the material.

Original processing notes: By means of reference gene primer amplification, nucleated cell counts were estimated. Clones were sequenced by immunoSEQ multiplex PCR, and TCRdb holds only the in-frame ones, with some missing. That table gives V, J and clone size, and the DNA gave D and trimming. This sample has about 160,000 clones, with more than 75% found just once. Trimming took 6 bases from V and 5 from J, leaving 12 bases between them. The germline gives CDR1 SGDLS, CDR2 YYNGEE. The CDR3 is 13 amino acids. The chain combines TRBV9 with TRBJ2-4; TRBD2 is a possible D gene (5 bases). Sequenced sample: peripheral blood. This TCR was recovered from a man aged 40-55 years with acute or convalescent COVID-19. CDR3 DNA sequence: TGTGCCAGCAAGCGAGACGGGGAAAACATTCAGTACTTC. This sequence encodes CASKRDGENIQYF. Looking up the rest from reference TRBV9 and TRBJ2-4 gives the full variable domain: DSGVTQTPKHLITATGQRVTLRCSPRSGDLSVYWYQQSLDQGLQFLIQYYNGEERAKGNILERFSAQQFPDLHSELNLSSLELGDSALYFCASKRDGENIQYFGAGTRLSVL.